This TCR beta chain was recovered during a study of blood T cell repertoires in COVID-19. At the level of the study: In each case, the material was cDNA or gDNA derived from T cells, B-cell-depleted T cells, or PBMCs.

Methods used by the authors: Nucleated cell counts were estimated from reference gene primer amplification. Assay used: immunoSEQ multiplex PCR; TCRdb lists only in-frame clones, some missing. The V and J calls and clone size are taken from that table; D and trimming were inferred from the DNA. The sample has around 120,000 clones, roughly 90% seen once. The CDR3 has 15 amino acids. The V and J ends lost 5 bases and 6 bases, in that order; junction bases with no gene match: 8. Germline V gene data show CDR1 as WNHNN and CDR2 as SYGVQD (reference sequence). The chain joins TRBV10-1 to TRBJ2-2; TRBD1 matches 8 bases. This TCR derives from a man aged 55 to 70 with COVID-19, enrolled during active disease. The sample taken for sequencing was peripheral blood. CDR3 nucleotides: TGCGCCAGCAGTAGGACAGGGAGTGTCTCCGGGGAGCTGTTTTTT. It is translated as CASSRTGSVSGELFF.